This note documents a single TCR beta chain sequence. Its matching antigen is unknown. The data were taken from a study of Ad26.COV2.S vaccination and SARS-CoV-2 variants. Study context: Ad26.COV2.S was injected intramuscularly once or twice, 56 days apart.

This CDR3 spans 14 amino acids. V was clipped by 0 bases and J by 3 bases; unmatched bases: 1. Germline assignment: CDR1 MNHEY and CDR2 SVGAGI. General observations from the study: Comparability of non-spike TCR breadth was observed across vaccine and placebo recipients.

Treatment given: over 15 received Ad26.COV2.S at low or high dose, single or two shots; 5 received placebo; per-sample allocation not given. The samples were gathered on day 63 after the first injection of vaccine or placebo. TCRdb's table, derived via immunoSEQ multiplex PCR, lists solely in-frame clones and lacks some. This table has about 500,000 clones, approximately 90% appearing once. This TCR was recovered from a person between 18 and 59 years old who received the Ad26.COV2.S COVID-19 vaccine or a placebo. This specimen was peripheral blood, taken in a trial of Ad26.COV2.S vaccine versus placebo. This chain links TRBV6-5 with TRBJ1-2, with TRBD1 matching 7 bases. Here the CDR3 DNA reads TGTGCCAGCAGTTACTCGGGGACAGACTATGGCTACACCTTC. It codes for CASSYSGTDYGYTF.